The rows below give T cell receptor beta chains drawn from one sample of a study of T cell responses to AZD1222 COVID-19 vaccine. Profiled with immunoSEQ multiplex PCR; TCRdb holds only in-frame clones, not every one. Of approximately 120,000 clones in the sample, around nine tenths were seen once. The material sequenced was peripheral blood, taken on day 0 of AZD1222 vaccination. These receptors all stem from an adult in good health. The CDR3 runs from the conserved cysteine through the conserved F or W. A D gene is named only where the DNA matches it firmly. Part of the rows lack a size; the others show once, few, many or a class for expanded clones.

j_call d_call clone_size v_call cdr3_aa cdr3_nt
TRBJ1-3 NA NA TRBV6-1 CASSEMTSGNTIYF TGTGCCAGCAGTGAAATGACCTCTGGAAACACCATATATTTT
TRBJ2-5 NA NA TRBV6-6 CASSYSRGYQETQYF TGTGCCAGCAGTTACTCGAGGGGTTACCAAGAGACCCAGTACTTC
TRBJ2-7 NA once TRBV5-6 CASSWGSYEQYF TGTGCCAGCAGCTGGGGTTCCTACGAGCAGTACTTC
TRBJ2-2 NA few TRBV3-1/TRBV3-2 CASSCITGTCRVFF TGTGCCAGCAGCTGCATTACCGGGACCTGCCGTGTGTTTTTT
TRBJ1-2 TRBD1 NA TRBV19 CASSRAPGQGQGGYTF TGTGCCAGTAGTCGAGCACCGGGACAGGGGCAGGGTGGCTACACCTTC
TRBJ1-5 NA NA TRBV30 CAWSVGSRQPQHF TGTGCCTGGAGCGTAGGGTCACGGCAGCCCCAGCATTTT
TRBJ1-1 NA NA TRBV30 CAWSVLTEAFF TGTGCCTGGAGTGTACTGACTGAAGCTTTCTTT
TRBJ2-7 NA NA TRBV28 CASSITSYEQYF TGTGCCAGCAGTATTACCTCCTACGAGCAGTACTTC
TRBJ1-1 NA NA TRBV7-9 CASSLARGNLPMNTEAFF TGTGCCAGCAGCTTAGCCCGGGGAAACCTGCCAATGAACACTGAAGCTTTCTTT
TRBJ2-3 TRBD1 NA TRBV6-6 CASRPPGQSTDTQYF TGTGCCAGCAGACCCCCGGGACAGTCCACAGATACGCAGTATTTT
TRBJ2-1 TRBD1 NA TRBV11-3 CASSPGTGGNEQFF TGTGCCAGCAGCCCCGGGACAGGGGGAAATGAGCAGTTCTTC
TRBJ2-3 NA NA TRBV6-4 CASRLQGGPGDTQYF TGTGCCAGCAGACTACAGGGGGGGCCGGGAGATACGCAGTATTTT
TRBJ1-1 NA few TRBV7-2 CASRRGPSGTEAFF TGTGCCAGCAGACGGGGGCCCTCGGGCACTGAAGCTTTCTTT
TRBJ2-5 TRBD2 once TRBV6-5 CASSPGLAGKETQYF TGTGCCAGCAGCCCGGGACTAGCGGGTAAAGAGACCCAGTACTTC
TRBJ1-1 NA NA TRBV6-5 CASSKGLTEAFF TGTGCCAGCAGTAAGGGTTTGACTGAAGCTTTCTTT
TRBJ2-5 TRBD1 few TRBV19 CASRRDREETQYF TGTGCCAGTAGGAGGGACAGGGAAGAGACCCAGTACTTC
TRBJ2-3 NA NA TRBV9 CASSQWGRAPDTQYF TGTGCCAGCAGTCAGTGGGGCAGGGCCCCAGATACGCAGTATTTT
TRBJ2-5 TRBD2 NA TRBV9 CASSLAGTSGSQYF TGTGCCAGCAGCCTAGCCGGGACTAGTGGGTCCCAGTACTTC
TRBJ1-3 NA NA TRBV2 CASTAIAGNTIYF TGTGCCAGCACCGCCATCGCTGGAAACACCATATATTTT
TRBJ2-3 TRBD2 NA TRBV20-1 CSALAGGEYF TGCAGTGCACTAGCGGGGGGGGAGTATTTT
TRBJ1-2 NA NA TRBV5-1 CASSLVGSNYGYTF TGCGCCAGCAGCTTGGTAGGGAGTAACTATGGCTACACCTTC
TRBJ1-1 NA NA TRBV28 CASSLSGGTTEAFF TGTGCCAGCAGTTTATCTGGGGGGACCACTGAAGCTTTCTTT
TRBJ1-1 NA NA TRBV5-6 CASSRTGTTEAFF TGTGCCAGCAGTCGAACAGGGACCACTGAAGCTTTCTTT
TRBJ2-2 NA few TRBV19 CASSPPPTGWELFF TGTGCCAGTAGCCCTCCCCCGACTGGGTGGGAGCTGTTTTTT
TRBJ1-2 NA few TRBV19 CASSIRAGGFEGYTF TGTGCCAGTAGTATCCGGGCCGGGGGATTTGAAGGCTACACCTTC
TRBJ2-5 TRBD1 NA TRBV28 CASRHILAQTGFGETQYF TGTGCCAGCAGACATATATTAGCCCAGACAGGGTTCGGCGAGACCCAGTACTTC
TRBJ1-5 NA NA TRBV30 CAWCPGGGLGQPQHF TGTGCCTGGTGCCCAGGTGGGGGGCTCGGTCAGCCCCAGCATTTT
TRBJ1-6 NA NA TRBV30 CAWSVQGNSPLHF TGTGCCTGGAGTGTCCAGGGGAATTCACCCCTCCACTTT
TRBJ2-7 TRBD1 once TRBV10-3 CATSRDRSYEQYF TGTGCCACCTCCCGGGACAGATCCTACGAGCAGTACTTC
TRBJ1-6 NA NA TRBV5-6 CASSLGTAGGSPLHF TGTGCCAGCAGCTTGGGGACAGCGGGGGGTTCACCCCTCCACTTT
TRBJ1-6 TRBD1 NA TRBV6-1 CASSARPRDRVGPLHF TGTGCCAGCAGTGCGCGGCCCCGGGACAGGGTGGGACCCCTCCACTTT
TRBJ1-4 NA NA TRBV7-2 CASRFGGNEKLFF TGTGCCAGCAGGTTTGGGGGTAATGAAAAACTGTTTTTT
TRBJ1-2 NA NA TRBV7-9 CASSPSPHGPYGYTF TGTGCCAGCAGCCCATCCCCCCACGGACCCTATGGCTACACCTTC
TRBJ1-2 NA NA TRBV6-5 CASSYSPGRSGYTF TGTGCCAGCAGTTACTCGCCAGGGCGTTCTGGCTACACCTTC
TRBJ2-1 NA NA TRBV30 CAWSGYGDEQFF TGTGCCTGGAGTGGTTATGGGGATGAGCAGTTCTTC
TRBJ2-3 NA NA TRBV20-1 CSASGQLTSRTDTQYF TGCAGTGCTAGTGGACAGTTGACCTCTCGCACAGATACGCAGTATTTT
TRBJ1-2 NA NA TRBV9 CASSVTKGGYTF TGTGCCAGCAGCGTAACAAAAGGGGGCTACACCTTC
TRBJ1-4 NA NA TRBV19 CASMLGKLFF TGTGCCAGTATGTTGGGAAAACTGTTTTTT
TRBJ1-1 TRBD1 NA TRBV19 CASSQGRGLGTEAFF TGTGCCAGTAGTCAGGGGAGGGGGCTAGGCACTGAAGCTTTCTTT
TRBJ1-2 TRBD1 once TRBV6-1 CASSEGGGGLYGYTF TGTGCCAGCAGTGAAGGGGGAGGGGGCCTCTATGGCTACACCTTC
TRBJ2-1 TRBD2 NA TRBV2 CASSLGLVTQNSYNEQFF TGTGCCAGCAGCCTCGGACTAGTGACGCAAAACTCCTACAATGAGCAGTTCTTC
TRBJ2-5 NA NA TRBV7-2 CASSPSGAQETQYF TGTGCCAGCAGCCCTAGTGGGGCACAAGAGACCCAGTACTTC
TRBJ1-6 NA NA TRBV11-2 CASSVHYNSPLHF TGTGCCAGCAGCGTCCACTATAATTCACCCCTCCACTTT
TRBJ2-7 NA NA TRBV6-6 CASSPEASRSYEQYF TGTGCCAGCAGCCCCGAGGCTAGCAGGTCCTACGAGCAGTACTTC
TRBJ1-2 NA NA TRBV4-2 CASSQGIENYGYTF TGTGCCAGCAGCCAAGGTATAGAGAACTATGGCTACACCTTC
TRBJ2-5 NA NA TRBV21-1 CASSPRPTPPHRGWETQYF TGTGCCAGCAGCCCCCGACCCACTCCCCCTCACAGGGGCTGGGAGACCCAGTACTTC
TRBJ2-1 NA NA TRBV11-3 CASSPGRLNNEQFF TGTGCCAGCAGCCCCGGTCGGCTCAACAATGAGCAGTTCTTC
TRBJ1-1 NA NA TRBV27 CASSLLRGALNTEAFF TGTGCCAGCAGTCTCCTTCGGGGGGCCCTGAACACTGAAGCTTTCTTT
TRBJ2-5 NA NA TRBV11-2 CASSLGGRQETQYF TGTGCCAGCAGCTTAGGGGGGCGCCAAGAGACCCAGTACTTC
TRBJ1-6 NA NA TRBV10-3 CAITETIPGSPLHF TGTGCCATCACCGAGACCATACCGGGCTCACCCCTCCACTTT
TRBJ2-1 TRBD2 NA TRBV7-6 CASSLQMGLAGGSSYNEQFF TGTGCCAGCAGCCTCCAAATGGGACTAGCGGGAGGGAGCTCCTACAATGAGCAGTTCTTC